This paragraph reports one T cell receptor (beta chain). This clonotype has only one observation. Its antigen is unknown. Base qualities are missing; no much larger clone stands one base away. A single read counts as weak evidence. The sample originates from a study of vaccination and CD4 T cells after COVID-19 (dated by TCRdb to between 2021 and 2024). Looking at the study overall: The convalescent cohort comprised six males and four females, including two Hispanic individuals, seven Caucasians, two Asians and one multiracial person. The spike-specific CD4+ TCR repertoire was compared before and after mRNA vaccination in approximately ten COVID-19 convalescent patients and several infection-naive healthy vaccine recipients. Two doses of either the Pfizer-BioNTech BNT162b2 vaccine (n=8) or the Moderna mRNA-1273 vaccine (n=2) were administered to participants. Post-vaccine blood samples were taken a median of about 77 days after the second vaccine dose, with a range of roughly 13 to 250 days. Post-COVID blood samples were collected from convalescent patients a median of around 96 days after diagnosis, with a range of about 30 to 170 days. Overlapping spike peptide pools from SARS-CoV-2 and from the common cold coronaviruses HCoV-NL63, HCoV-OC43 and HCoV-229E were used as culture stimuli. Control cultures used a CEFX viral epitope pool as positive control, an HIV-1 Nef peptide pool as negative control, or no peptide.

In the paper's terms, the treatment or condition label means: 10-day PBMC culture with coronavirus spike peptide pools or control peptides (ViraFEST assay). The study used the ViraFEST assay, which expanded antigen-specific T cells with peptide pools and then identified expanded clonotypes by TCR sequencing. Healthy vaccine recipients had no prior SARS-CoV-2 infection, confirmed by negative nucleocapsid antibody tests before and after vaccination. PBMCs were cultured at fewer than 2.5 million per well in IMDM supplemented with approximately 5.4% human AB serum and around 9.5 IU/ml IL-2, with around 10 ug/ml peptide pools added. On days 3 and 7, half of the culture medium was replaced with fresh IL-2-containing medium. After 10 to 11 days of culture, CD4+ T cells were isolated by negative selection with the EasySep CD4+ T cell isolation kit. PBMCs were separated from whole blood using Ficoll-Paque Plus gradient centrifugation and then either used fresh or cryopreserved at -140C. Each culture condition was generally run in triplicate wells.

Broad study findings and their caveats: In convalescent patients, a median around 90% of post-vaccine SARS-CoV-2-reactive clones were detected only after vaccination, and vaccine-specific priming was suggested by this finding. An increase in the median number of SARS-CoV-2-reactive clonotypes from 20 to 25 after infection to a few dozen after vaccination was observed, but the change was not found to be significant. The study included relatively few convalescent patients and did not analyze early timepoints after natural infection. In convalescent patients, nearly all vaccine-specific clones (304 of 307) were found to be mono-reactive for SARS-CoV-2 spike rather than cross-reactive with common cold coronaviruses.

Library preparation employed PCR. DNA from cultured CD4+ T cells was subjected to TCR sequencing with the Oncomine TCR Beta short-read assay at the Johns Hopkins FTIC core. The QIAamp micro DNA kit was used to extract genomic DNA from the cultured CD4+ T cells. Oncomine TCR Beta libraries made from cultured CD4+ T cells were pooled using unique dual indexes and sequenced on an Illumina iSeq 100. Under the source paper's analysis protocol: Non-productive sequences were removed, and CDR3s not starting with C, not ending with F or W, or shorter than 7 amino acids were discarded. Antigen-specific clonotypes were identified using the MANAFEST web application through comparison of peptide-stimulated wells with reference and other culture wells. Positive clones required FDR below 0.05, an odds ratio above 5, and productive frequency above 0.1% in at least two of three replicate wells. A clonotype was classed as cross-reactive if the clonotype showed significant expansion both in SARS-CoV-2 spike wells and in at least one common cold coronavirus spike condition. Levenshtein distances (stringdist) and unrooted phylogenetic trees (ape) in R version 3.6.1 were used to assess CDR3 homology. TCRdb cleaned the public reads at Q25 with fastp, built clones with MiXCR and kept in-frame beta chains. CDR3 protein duplicates are merged, each entry listing the most common genes and DNA. The V and J calls were determined by TCRdb, not by the authors. For this sample there are some 22,000 distinct CDR3 sequences; about 59% appear just once. Jointly, the top ten make up about 21% of the sample.

Inclusive of the bounding cysteine and phenylalanine, the CDR3 is 13 residues long. CDR3 DNA is the only sequence kept; it has 39 bases, read in frame from the first base. The germline V gene (reference sequence) sets CDR1 to WNHNN and CDR2 to SYGVQD. The V and J ends are trimmed by 5 bases and 5 bases, leaving 11 bases between them. Recombination joined TRBV10-1 with TRBJ2-3, and the D gene may be TRBD2, 6 bases matching. Sequencing used CD4+ T cells from blood, cultured in vitro, obtained before SARS-CoV-2 vaccination. This TCR was recovered from a human donor who received a COVID-19 vaccine. The CDR3 here reads CASSSGLQDTQYF. The DNA is as follows: TGCGCCAGCAGTTCCGGACTACAAGATACGCAGTATTTT.